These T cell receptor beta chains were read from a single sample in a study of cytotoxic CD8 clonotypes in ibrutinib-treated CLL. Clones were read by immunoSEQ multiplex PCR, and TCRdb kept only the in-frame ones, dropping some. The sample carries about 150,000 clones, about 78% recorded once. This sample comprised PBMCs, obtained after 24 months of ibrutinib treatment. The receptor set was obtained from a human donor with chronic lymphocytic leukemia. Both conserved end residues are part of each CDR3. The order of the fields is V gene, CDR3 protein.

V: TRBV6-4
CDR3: CASSPGGALDPYEQYF

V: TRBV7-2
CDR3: CASSFGTVNQPQHF

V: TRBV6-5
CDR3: CASGAGLGELFF

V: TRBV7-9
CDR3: CASSSRSDGDQPQHF

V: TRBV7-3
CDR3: CASSPRLGTDTQYF

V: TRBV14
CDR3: CASSLWERGEQFF

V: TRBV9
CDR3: CASSPGHTNTGELFF

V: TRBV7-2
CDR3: CASSLGAGGPHEQYF

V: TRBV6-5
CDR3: CASSRGQGNYEQYF

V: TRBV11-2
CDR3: CASSQGPGQPQHF

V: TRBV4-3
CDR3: CASSPHGGDGNTIYF

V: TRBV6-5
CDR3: CASSYRQAGDTEAFF

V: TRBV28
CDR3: CASSLGFYGYTF

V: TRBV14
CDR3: CASSQVRDRGETQYF

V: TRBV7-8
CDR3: CASSLALRGNTIYF

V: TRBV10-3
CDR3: CAISQFGQGISEAFF

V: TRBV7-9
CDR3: CASRPTGGRNTEAFF

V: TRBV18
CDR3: CASSPGGDREQYF

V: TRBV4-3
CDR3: CASSKGGLGETQYF

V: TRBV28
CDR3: CASSLSGGAEGYTF

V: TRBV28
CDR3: CASRQPGQQETQYF

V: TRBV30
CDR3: CAWTTDILDTQYF

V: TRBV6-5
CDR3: CASSSRLSSPLHF

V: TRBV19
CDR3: CASRTGGTIASGNTIYF

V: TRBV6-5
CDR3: CASSTPGQGVSEQYF

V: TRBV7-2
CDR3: CASSPGGSSNQPQHF

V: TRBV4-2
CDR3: CASSLGQGRPQYF

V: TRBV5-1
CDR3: CASSPRDATYNEQFF

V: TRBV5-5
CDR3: CASSSQGTASYEQYF

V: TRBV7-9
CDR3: CASSHRGPGANVLTF

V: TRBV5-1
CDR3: CASSPSTDTQYF

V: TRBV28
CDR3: CATQKDSSDEQYF

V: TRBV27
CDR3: CASSLLGEETQYF

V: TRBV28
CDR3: CASSFRSGIGNQPQHF

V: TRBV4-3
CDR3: CASSQGWGTHEQYF

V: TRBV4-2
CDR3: CASSQGQTDQPQHF

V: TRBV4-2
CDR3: CASSQTSGVDIQYF

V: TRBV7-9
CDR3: CASSAYNEQFF

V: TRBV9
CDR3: CASSPSLGTSVPGELFF

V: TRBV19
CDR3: CASSIWRTPNTEAFF

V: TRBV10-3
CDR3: CAIAGGVGYTF

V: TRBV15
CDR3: CATSRVGQGAPYEQYF

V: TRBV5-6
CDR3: CASSRGLPGNQPQHF

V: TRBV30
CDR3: CAWNGNPGGPLHF

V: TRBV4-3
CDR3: CASSQGGIATDTQYF

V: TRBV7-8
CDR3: CASSLVRESEAFF